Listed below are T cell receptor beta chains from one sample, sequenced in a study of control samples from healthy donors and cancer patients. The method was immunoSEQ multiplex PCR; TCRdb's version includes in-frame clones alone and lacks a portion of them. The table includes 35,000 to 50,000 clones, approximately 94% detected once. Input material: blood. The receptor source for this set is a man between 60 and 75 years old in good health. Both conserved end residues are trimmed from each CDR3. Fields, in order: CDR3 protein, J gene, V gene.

CDR3 protein: ASASGLDQPQH; J gene: TRBJ1-5; V gene: TRBV10-1
CDR3 protein: ASSSKTGQRDEQY; J gene: TRBJ2-7; V gene: TRBV7-9
CDR3 protein: ASSGGTMGEQF; J gene: TRBJ2-1; V gene: TRBV3-1/TRBV3-2
CDR3 protein: ASSPPGASINEKLF; J gene: TRBJ1-4; V gene: TRBV11-2
CDR3 protein: ASRWGEGQPQH; J gene: TRBJ1-5; V gene: TRBV19
CDR3 protein: ASSFPTGTSGANVLT; J gene: TRBJ2-6; V gene: TRBV5-4
CDR3 protein: ASARGGQGADTQY; J gene: TRBJ2-3; V gene: TRBV5-4
CDR3 protein: ASSLRASTDTQY; J gene: TRBJ2-3; V gene: TRBV7-3
CDR3 protein: TSSGGLTWYGELF; J gene: TRBJ2-2; V gene: TRBV1
CDR3 protein: ASSHITGLASPYGYT; J gene: TRBJ1-2; V gene: TRBV18
CDR3 protein: ASSFSGSPYNEQF; J gene: TRBJ2-1; V gene: TRBV4-1
CDR3 protein: ASSSGLAVFEAQY; J gene: TRBJ2-5; V gene: TRBV7-9
CDR3 protein: ASSQGSEQY; J gene: TRBJ2-7; V gene: TRBV7-9
CDR3 protein: ASSDTPRDSGQPQH; J gene: TRBJ1-5; V gene: TRBV6-1
CDR3 protein: ASSFEGTDTQY; J gene: TRBJ2-3; V gene: TRBV5-8
CDR3 protein: ASSGIGQTQY; J gene: TRBJ2-5; V gene: TRBV2
CDR3 protein: ASSAGYSNQPQH; J gene: TRBJ1-5; V gene: TRBV5-1
CDR3 protein: ASSKIQGRSYEQY; J gene: TRBJ2-7; V gene: TRBV11-2
CDR3 protein: ASNDGGNQPQH; J gene: TRBJ1-5; V gene: TRBV3-1/TRBV3-2